The subject of this entry is one T cell receptor (beta chain). No antigen is known for it. The assay was immunoSEQ multiplex PCR, and TCRdb's table has in-frame clones only and misses some. The sample contains some 140,000 clones, about 91% of which appear only once. The germline V gene has CDR1 SGHAT and CDR2 FQNNGV. V shed 5 bases and J 1 base; nucleotides not matched to a gene: 4. The CDR3 has 14 residues. This specimen comes from a study of cytotoxic CD8 clonotypes in ibrutinib-treated CLL. Study information: After treatment lasting a median about twelve months, range 6 to 36, response samples were collected.

Points from the study as a whole: Public clonotypes, an uncommon group, contracted or remained stable on treatment.

The sample here was PBMCs, taken after 12 months of ibrutinib treatment. The receptor was isolated from a human donor with chronic lymphocytic leukemia. V usage is TRBV11-2 and J usage is TRBJ1-1; 7 nucleotides line up with TRBD1. CDR3 DNA sequence: TGTGCCAGCAGCAGCGGACAGGCGAACACTGAAGCTTTCTTT. Residues: CASSSGQANTEAFF.